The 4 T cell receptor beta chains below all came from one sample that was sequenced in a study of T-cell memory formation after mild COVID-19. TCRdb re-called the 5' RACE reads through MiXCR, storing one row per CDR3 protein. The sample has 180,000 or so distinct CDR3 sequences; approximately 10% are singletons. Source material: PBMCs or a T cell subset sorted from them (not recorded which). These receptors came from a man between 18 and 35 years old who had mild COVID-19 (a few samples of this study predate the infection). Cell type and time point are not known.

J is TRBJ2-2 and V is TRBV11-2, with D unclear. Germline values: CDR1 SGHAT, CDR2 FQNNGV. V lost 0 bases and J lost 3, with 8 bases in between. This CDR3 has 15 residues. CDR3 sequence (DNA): TGTGCCAGCAGCTTAGAGTGGCAGTACACCGGGGAGCTGTTTTTT. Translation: CASSLEWQYTGELFF.

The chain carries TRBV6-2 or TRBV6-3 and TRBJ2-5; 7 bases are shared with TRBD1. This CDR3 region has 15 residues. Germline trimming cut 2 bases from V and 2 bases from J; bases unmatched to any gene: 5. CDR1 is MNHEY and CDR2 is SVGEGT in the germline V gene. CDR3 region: CASSYGGQEQETQYF. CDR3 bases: TGTGCCAGCAGTTACGGAGGACAGGAGCAAGAGACCCAGTACTTC.

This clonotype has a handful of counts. CDR3 residues: CASSSTGTTGNEQFF. For the CDR3, the DNA is TGTGCCAGCAGCAGTACCGGGACCACTGGTAATGAGCAGTTCTTC. The chain couples TRBV7-8 to TRBJ2-1, with D possibly being TRBD1 or TRBD2 (5 bases each). Germline V gene lookup returns CDR1 SGHVS and CDR2 FQNEAQ. This CDR3 is 15 amino acids long. V lost 5 bases and J lost 7, with 18 bases in between.

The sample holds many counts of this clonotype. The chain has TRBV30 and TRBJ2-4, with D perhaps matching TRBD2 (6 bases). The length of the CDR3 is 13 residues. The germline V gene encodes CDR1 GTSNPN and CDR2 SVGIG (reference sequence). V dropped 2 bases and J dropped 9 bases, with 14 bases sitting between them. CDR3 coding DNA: TGTGCCTGGAGTCCGGCGGGAATTGGCATTCAGTACTTC. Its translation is CAWSPAGIGIQYF. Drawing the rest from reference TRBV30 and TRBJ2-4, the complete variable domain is SQTIHQWPATLVQPVGSPLSLECTVEGTSNPNLYWYRQAAGRGLQLLFYSVGIGQISSEVPQNLSASRPQDRQFILSSKKLLLSDSGFYLCAWSPAGIGIQYFGAGTRLSVL.